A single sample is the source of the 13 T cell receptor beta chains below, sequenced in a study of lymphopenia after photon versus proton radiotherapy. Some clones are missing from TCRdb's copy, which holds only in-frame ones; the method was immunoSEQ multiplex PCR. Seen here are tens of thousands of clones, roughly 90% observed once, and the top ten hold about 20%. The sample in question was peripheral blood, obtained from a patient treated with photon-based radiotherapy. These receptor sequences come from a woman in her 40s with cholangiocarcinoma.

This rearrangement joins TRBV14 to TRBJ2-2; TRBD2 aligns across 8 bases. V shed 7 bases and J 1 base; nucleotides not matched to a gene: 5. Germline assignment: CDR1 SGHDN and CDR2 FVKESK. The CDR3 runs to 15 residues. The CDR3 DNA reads TGTGCCAGCAATCCACTAGCGGAGAACACCGGGGAGCTGTTTTTT. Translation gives CASNPLAENTGELFF. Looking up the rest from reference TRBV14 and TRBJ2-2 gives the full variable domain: EAGVTQFPSHSVIEKGQTVTLRCDPISGHDNLYWYRRVMGKEIKFLLHFVKESKQDESGMPNNRFLAERTGGTYSTLKVQPAELEDSGVYFCASNPLAENTGELFFGEGSRLTVL.

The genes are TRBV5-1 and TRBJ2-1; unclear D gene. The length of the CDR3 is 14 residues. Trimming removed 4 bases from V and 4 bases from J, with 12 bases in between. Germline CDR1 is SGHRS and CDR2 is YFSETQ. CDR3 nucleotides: TGCGCCAGCAGCCCCCTGGCAGCGTACAATGAGCAGTTCTTC. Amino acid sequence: CASSPLAAYNEQFF.

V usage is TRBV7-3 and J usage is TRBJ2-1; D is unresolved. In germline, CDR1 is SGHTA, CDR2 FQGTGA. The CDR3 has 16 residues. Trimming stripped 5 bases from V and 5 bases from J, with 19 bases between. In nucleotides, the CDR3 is TGTGCCAGCAGCCCGACGAATGAAGGCAGGCACAATGAGCAGTTCTTC. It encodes CASSPTNEGRHNEQFF.

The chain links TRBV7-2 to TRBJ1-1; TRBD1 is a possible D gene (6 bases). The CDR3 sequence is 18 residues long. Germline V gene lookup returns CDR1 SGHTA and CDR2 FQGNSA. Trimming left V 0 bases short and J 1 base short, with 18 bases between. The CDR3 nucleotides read TGTGCCAGCAGCTTAGCAGTAATGACAGGCGTTAAGAACACTGAAGCTTTCTTT. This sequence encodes CASSLAVMTGVKNTEAFF.

Here the CDR3 DNA reads TGTGCCAGCAGTGTCTACAGGGGGACTTATAGCAATCAGCCCCAGCATTTT. It codes for CASSVYRGTYSNQPQHF. The chain uses TRBV28 and TRBJ1-5, with 8 bases fitting TRBD1. V trimming: 5 bases; J trimming: 0 bases; junction bases outside the gene matches: 9. Germline CDR1 MDHEN, CDR2 SYDVKM. The length of the CDR3 is 17 residues. The entire variable domain, with the rest obtained from reference TRBV28 and TRBJ1-5, is as follows: DVKVTQSSRYLVKRTGEKVFLECVQDMDHENMFWYRQDPGLGLRLIYFSYDVKMKEKGDIPEGYSVSREKKERFSLILESASTNQTSMYLCASSVYRGTYSNQPQHFGDGTRLSIL.

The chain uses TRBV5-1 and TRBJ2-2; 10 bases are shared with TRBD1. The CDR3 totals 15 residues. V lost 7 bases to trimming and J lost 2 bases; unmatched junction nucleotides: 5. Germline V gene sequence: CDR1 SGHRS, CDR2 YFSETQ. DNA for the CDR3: TGCGCCAGCTCCGGGACAGGGGATAACACCGGGGAGCTGTTTTTT. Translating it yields CASSGTGDNTGELFF.

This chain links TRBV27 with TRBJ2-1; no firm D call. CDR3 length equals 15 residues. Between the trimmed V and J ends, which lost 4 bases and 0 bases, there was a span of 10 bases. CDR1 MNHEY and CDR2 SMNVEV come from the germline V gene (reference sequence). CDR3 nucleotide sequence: TGTGCCAGCAGTTCGGAGATTAGCTCCTACAATGAGCAGTTCTTC. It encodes CASSSEISSYNEQFF.

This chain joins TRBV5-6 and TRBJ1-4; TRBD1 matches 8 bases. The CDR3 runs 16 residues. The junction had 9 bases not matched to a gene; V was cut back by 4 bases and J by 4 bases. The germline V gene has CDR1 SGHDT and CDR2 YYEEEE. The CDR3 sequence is CASSNFDRGFNEKLFF. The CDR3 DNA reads TGTGCCAGCAGCAACTTTGACAGGGGCTTTAATGAAAAACTGTTTTTT.

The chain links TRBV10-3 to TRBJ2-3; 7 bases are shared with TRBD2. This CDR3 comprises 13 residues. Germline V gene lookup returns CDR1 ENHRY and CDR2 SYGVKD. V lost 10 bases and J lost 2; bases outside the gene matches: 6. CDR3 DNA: TGTGCCACCCTGGGGGGGAACACAGATACGCAGTATTTT. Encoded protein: CATLGGNTDTQYF.

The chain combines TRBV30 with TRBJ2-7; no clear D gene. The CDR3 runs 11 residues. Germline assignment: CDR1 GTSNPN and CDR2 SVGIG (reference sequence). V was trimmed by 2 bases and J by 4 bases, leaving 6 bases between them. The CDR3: CAWSLRYEQYF. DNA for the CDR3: TGTGCCTGGAGTTTGAGGTACGAGCAGTACTTC.

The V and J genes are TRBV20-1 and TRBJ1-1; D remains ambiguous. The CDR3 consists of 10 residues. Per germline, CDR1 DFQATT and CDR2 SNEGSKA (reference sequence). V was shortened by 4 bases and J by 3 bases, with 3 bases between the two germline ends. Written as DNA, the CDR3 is TGCAGTGCTAAGGACACTGAAGCTTTCTTT. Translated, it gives CSAKDTEAFF.

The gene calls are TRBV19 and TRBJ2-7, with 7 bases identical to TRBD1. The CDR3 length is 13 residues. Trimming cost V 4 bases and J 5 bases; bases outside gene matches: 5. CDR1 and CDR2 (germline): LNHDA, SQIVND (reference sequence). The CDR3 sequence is CASSTWDRHEQYF. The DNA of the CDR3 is TGTGCCAGTAGTACCTGGGACAGACACGAGCAGTACTTC.

CDR3 DNA: TGTGCCTGGAGCCCGGGGACCTATAATTCACCCCTCCACTTT. This translates into CAWSPGTYNSPLHF. This sequence joins TRBV30 and TRBJ1-6; D is unresolved. Germline loops: CDR1 GTSNPN, CDR2 SVGIG (reference sequence). The CDR3 has 14 amino acids. V dropped 3 bases and J dropped 2 bases, with 8 bases sitting between them.